This passage covers 29 T cell receptor beta chains from one sample sequenced in a study of identifying expanded T cells in peripheral blood. Produced via immunoSEQ multiplex PCR; TCRdb's table is partial and in-frame only. The table lists fewer than 85,000 clones, around 89% of them singletons, with approximately 3% in the top ten. The sequencing sample was made of blood. The receptors derive from a person aged 18 to 69 in good health.

The V and J genes are TRBV5-5 and TRBJ1-1; 8 positions agree with TRBD1. The CDR3 totals 19 residues. J gave up 3 bases and V 4 bases, and 20 bases lay outside the gene matches. Germline CDR1 SGHKS, CDR2 YYEKEE (reference sequence). The CDR3, as DNA: TGTGCCAGCAGCCCCACTGGACAGGGAAGGGGTATAAGGGACACTGAAGCTTTCTTT. Translated, it gives CASSPTGQGRGIRDTEAFF.

This clone was found once. The genes are TRBV19 and TRBJ1-3; D is unclear. V was pared by 9 bases and J by 3 bases, with 12 bases between. The CDR3 length is 13 residues. Germline V lookup: CDR1 LNHDA, CDR2 SQIVND (reference sequence). CDR3 nucleotides: TGTGCCAGCCGGCTCCTTGGTGGAAACACCATATATTTT. It encodes CASRLLGGNTIYF.

In regard to this clone: Additional DNA sequences in this sample encode the identical CDR3. The rearrangement links TRBV18 to TRBJ1-5; D uncertain. V lost 3 bases and J lost 0, with 3 bases in between. The germline V gene has CDR1 KGHSH and CDR2 LQKENI. The CDR3 has 13 amino acids. The CDR3 coding sequence is TGTGCCAGCTCACCCTATAGCAATCAGCCCCAGCATTTT. Translating gives CASSPYSNQPQHF.

J is TRBJ2-7 and V is TRBV5-1, with 10 bases matching TRBD2. J gave up 4 bases and V 1 base, and 11 bases lay outside the gene matches. There are 17 residues in the CDR3. Germline loops: CDR1 SGHRS, CDR2 YFSETQ. CDR3 DNA sequence: TGCGCCAGCAGCTTGAAAAGCTTTAGCGGGGGGCGGTACGAGCAGTACTTC. It translates to CASSLKSFSGGRYEQYF.

This clone was picked up one time. This chain connects TRBV6-1 to TRBJ2-7, with TRBD1 matching over 9 bases. CDR1 and CDR2 (germline): MNHNS, SASEGT. This CDR3 is built from 14 residues. V dropped 4 bases and J dropped 5; count of bases not matched to a gene: 6. The CDR3: CASSVDRGGDEQYF. CDR3 coding DNA: TGTGCCAGCAGTGTCGACAGGGGGGGCGACGAGCAGTACTTC.

The genes are TRBV6-1 and TRBJ2-5; 7 nucleotides align to TRBD1. V gave up 3 bases and J gave up 3 bases; unmatched junction bases: 13. The CDR3 spans 17 residues. The V gene's germline CDR1 is MNHNS and CDR2 SASEGT. CDR3 residues: CASSEPGKGQRKETQYF. The DNA for the CDR3 is TGTGCCAGCAGTGAGCCTGGGAAGGGACAGAGGAAAGAGACCCAGTACTTC.

This chain uses TRBV25-1 with TRBJ1-2; 8 bases align to TRBD1. V gave up 0 bases and J gave up 7 bases; unmatched junction bases: 4. The V gene's germline CDR1 is MGHDK and CDR2 SYGVNS. The CDR3 runs to 14 residues. In nucleotides, the CDR3 is TGTGCCAGCAGTGAATATGGGCAGGGGGCTGGCTACACCTTC. It is translated as CASSEYGQGAGYTF.

The chain carries TRBV6-6 and TRBJ1-1; TRBD1 might be the D (6 bases). In germline, CDR1 is MNHNY, CDR2 SVGAGI (reference sequence). V was shortened by 2 bases and J by 3 bases, with 13 bases between the two germline ends. This CDR3 has 15 amino acids. Here the CDR3 reads CASSYGGHGDTEAFF. The CDR3 DNA follows: TGTGCCAGCAGTTACGGGGGGCACGGGGACACTGAAGCTTTCTTT.

This rearrangement joins TRBV2 to TRBJ1-5, with 10 bases matching TRBD1. CDR1 and CDR2 (germline): SNHLY, FYNNEI. V shed 6 bases, J shed 8 bases, and the junction held 4 bases outside the gene matches. CDR3 length equals 13 residues. The CDR3 spells CASRGQGLEPQHF. CDR3 sequence (DNA): TGTGCCAGCAGGGGACAGGGGTTGGAGCCCCAGCATTTT.

The rearrangement uses TRBV5-1 and TRBJ2-1, with a possible D match to TRBD1 (6 bases). Trimming took off 4 bases at V and 4 bases at J, with 12 bases between the two ends. Germline V gene lookup returns CDR1 SGHRS and CDR2 YFSETQ. The CDR3 consists of 14 residues. CDR3 loop: CASSDGQTYNEQFF. In nucleotides, the CDR3 is TGCGCCAGCAGCGACGGACAGACTTACAATGAGCAGTTCTTC.

V usage is TRBV6-6 and J usage is TRBJ1-3; 8 bases map to TRBD1. With V trimmed by 6 bases and J by 1 base, 5 bases remained unmatched. Per the germline V gene, CDR1 is MNHNY and CDR2 is SVGAGI (reference sequence). This CDR3 comprises 15 residues. CDR3 nucleotides: TGTGCCAGCAGGGGGACAGGTTTGTCTGGAAACACCATATATTTT. This gives the protein CASRGTGLSGNTIYF.

The V and J genes are TRBV10-3 and TRBJ2-5; D not certain. V lost 3 bases to trimming and J lost 1 base, with 15 bases between them. CDR1 and CDR2 from the germline V gene are ENHRY and SYGVKD. The CDR3 totals 16 residues. The CDR3, as DNA: TGTGCCATCAGTGAAGGCAGAGGTCGGCCCCAAGAGACCCAGTACTTC. Translated, it gives CAISEGRGRPQETQYF.

V usage is TRBV5-4 and J usage is TRBJ2-7; 9 nucleotides line up with TRBD2. From germline, CDR1 is SGHNT and CDR2 YYREEE (reference sequence). The CDR3 sequence is 16 residues long. With V trimmed by 0 bases and J by 2 bases, 6 bases remained unmatched. The CDR3 coding sequence is TGTGCCAGCAGCTTGGACCGCGGGGGGGTCGCCTACGAGCAGTACTTC. The encoded protein is CASSLDRGGVAYEQYF.

The chain carries TRBV6-5 and TRBJ2-2, with 7 bases fitting TRBD1. J gave up 4 bases and V 6 bases, and 5 bases lay outside the gene matches. This CDR3 is 14 amino acids long. Germline lookup yields CDR1 MNHEY and CDR2 SVGAGI. The CDR3 sequence is CASRATGSTGELFF. DNA of the CDR3: TGTGCCAGCAGGGCGACAGGGAGCACCGGGGAGCTGTTTTTT.

The genes are TRBV4-1 and TRBJ1-2; tentative D call: TRBD1 (6 bases). The germline V gene has CDR1 MGHRA and CDR2 YSYEKL. This CDR3 comprises 15 residues. Trimming took off 0 bases at V and 2 bases at J, with 10 bases between the two ends. The CDR3 coding sequence is TGCGCCAGCAGCCAAGAGAGCAGGGGCAACTATGGCTACACCTTC. Amino acid sequence: CASSQESRGNYGYTF.

The rearrangement uses TRBV29-1 and TRBJ2-7; D gene ambiguous. V was clipped by 7 bases and J by 2 bases, with 15 bases between them. This CDR3 is 13 amino acids long. Looked up from germline, CDR1 is SQVTM and CDR2 is ANQGSEA. The CDR3 loop is CSAKNSVTYEQYF. Written as DNA, the CDR3 is TGCAGCGCCAAAAACAGCGTCACCTACGAGCAGTACTTC.

The rearrangement joins TRBV4-1 to TRBJ2-3; the D gene could be TRBD1 or TRBD2 (6 bases each). Germline V lookup: CDR1 MGHRA, CDR2 YSYEKL. V was cut by 2 bases and J by 2 bases, with 14 bases left in between. The CDR3 length is 16 residues. The chain's CDR3 is CASSQTAGHPTDTQYF. DNA of the CDR3: TGCGCCAGCAGCCAAACCGCGGGACACCCCACAGATACGCAGTATTTT.

This clone qualifies as medium-sized. This chain links TRBV5-4 with TRBJ1-3; the D gene is possibly TRBD1 (5 bases). The CDR3 contains 15 residues. Per the germline V gene, CDR1 is SGHNT and CDR2 is YYREEE (reference sequence). The V end was cut by 8 bases, the J end by 0 bases, with 15 bases between. The CDR3 DNA reads TGTGCCAGTTGGGACGCAAAGGCCTCTGGAAACACCATATATTTT. This translates into CASWDAKASGNTIYF. Supplemented by reference TRBV5-4 and TRBJ1-3, the full variable domain reads ETGVTQSPTHLIKTRGQQVTLRCSSQSGHNTVSWYQQALGQGPQFIFQYYREEENGRGNFPPRFSGLQFPNYSSELNVNALELDDSALYLCASWDAKASGNTIYFGEGSWLTVV.

This chain links TRBV7-9 with TRBJ2-5, with 9 bases aligning to TRBD1. Germline V gene sequence: CDR1 SEHNR, CDR2 FQNEAQ (reference sequence). The length of the CDR3 is 15 residues. Losses at the gene ends were 5 bases for V and 2 bases for J; bases not matched to a gene: 6. This CDR3 reads CASSLRQGGQETQYF. CDR3 DNA: TGTGCCAGCAGCCTCCGACAGGGGGGTCAAGAGACCCAGTACTTC.

The chain has TRBV7-9 and TRBJ2-1, with TRBD1 identical over 10 bases. V trimming: 5 bases; J trimming: 6 bases; junction bases outside the gene matches: 7. This CDR3 comprises 15 residues. Germline loops: CDR1 SEHNR, CDR2 FQNEAQ (reference sequence). DNA of the CDR3: TGTGCCAGCAGCCCTGGGACAGGGGCCATCAATGAGCAGTTCTTC. Translating gives CASSPGTGAINEQFF. Looking up the rest from reference TRBV7-9 and TRBJ2-1 gives the full variable domain: DTGVSQNPRHKITKRGQNVTFRCDPISEHNRLYWYRQTLGQGPEFLTYFQNEAQLEKSRLLSDRFSAERPKGSFSTLEIQRTEQGDSAMYLCASSPGTGAINEQFFGPGTRLTVL.

J is TRBJ1-5 and V is TRBV19; D gene unclear. Germline lookup yields CDR1 LNHDA and CDR2 SQIVND (reference sequence). The CDR3 is 13 amino acids. V lost 4 bases, J lost 4 bases, and 8 bases lay in between. The CDR3 DNA follows: TGTGCCAGTAGTACCACCCAAAATCAGCCCCAGCATTTT. Protein: CASSTTQNQPQHF.

This sequence joins TRBV4-1 and TRBJ2-7; D unresolved. This CDR3 comprises 14 residues. Germline CDR1 is MGHRA and CDR2 is YSYEKL. Trimming pared 0 bases from V and 2 bases from J, leaving 8 bases between. In nucleotides, the CDR3 is TGCGCCAGCAGCCAAGATCCAGGTGCCTACGAGCAGTACTTC. Its translation: CASSQDPGAYEQYF.

This sequence joins TRBV20-1 and TRBJ2-1; D gene uncertain. The V end was cut by 3 bases, the J end by 4 bases, with 4 bases between. The V gene's germline CDR1 is DFQATT and CDR2 SNEGSKA (reference sequence). This CDR3 is 11 amino acids long. CDR3 loop: CSARLYNEQFF. CDR3 coding DNA: TGCAGTGCTAGGCTTTACAATGAGCAGTTCTTC.

V and J are TRBV18 and TRBJ2-7; D possibly corresponds to TRBD1 (5 bases). Germline V CDR1 and CDR2: KGHSH, LQKENI. This CDR3 region has 13 residues. V was trimmed by 2 bases and J by 4 bases, leaving 9 bases between them. This chain's CDR3 is CASSPTTEYEQYF. The CDR3 DNA is TGTGCCAGCTCACCAACGACAGAATACGAGCAGTACTTC.

The chain couples TRBV28 to TRBJ2-3, with D possibly being TRBD1 or TRBD2 (5 bases each). CDR3 length: 13 amino acids. The V gene's germline CDR1 is MDHEN and CDR2 SYDVKM. Trimming removed 2 bases at V and 4 bases at J, with 7 bases between. The CDR3 here is CASSLRGADTQYF. In DNA form, the CDR3 reads TGTGCCAGCAGTTTACGGGGCGCAGATACGCAGTATTTT.

This clone appeared a single time. V is TRBV5-1 and J is TRBJ2-3, with a possible D match to TRBD1 (5 bases). Looked up from germline, CDR1 is SGHRS and CDR2 is YFSETQ. V was trimmed by 0 bases and J by 1 base, leaving 9 bases between them. This CDR3 region has 15 residues. CDR3 amino acids: CASSLDGHGTDTQYF. CDR3 nucleotides: TGCGCCAGCAGCTTGGATGGACACGGCACAGATACGCAGTATTTT.

The sample holds one count of this clone. V is TRBV10-3 and J is TRBJ2-7; TRBD1 aligns across 9 bases. The CDR3 spans 16 residues. Germline V gene data show CDR1 as ENHRY and CDR2 as SYGVKD. The junction had 11 bases not matched to a gene; V was cut back by 4 bases and J by 4 bases. The CDR3 loop reads CAISGNPGQGAYEQYF. DNA for the CDR3: TGTGCCATCAGTGGTAACCCGGGACAGGGAGCATACGAGCAGTACTTC.

This sequence joins TRBV7-2 and TRBJ2-1; no reliable D call. Germline CDR1 is SGHTA and CDR2 is FQGNSA. V was trimmed by 3 bases and J by 0 bases, leaving 6 bases between them. CDR3 length: 14 amino acids. Here the CDR3 reads CASSLLISYNEQFF. CDR3 coding DNA: TGTGCCAGCAGCTTGTTGATCTCCTACAATGAGCAGTTCTTC.

V gene TRBV2 combines with J gene TRBJ1-6; D possibly corresponds to TRBD1 (5 bases). The CDR3 has 17 amino acids. Germline V gene data show CDR1 as SNHLY and CDR2 as FYNNEI. Trimming shortened V by 0 bases and J by 6 bases, and 15 bases separated the two germline ends. Here the CDR3 DNA reads TGTGCCAGCAGTGAAGCGCTCAAGGGGCCGGGTAATTCACCCCTCCACTTT. This codes for CASSEALKGPGNSPLHF.